This TCR beta chain was sequenced during a study of cytomegalovirus exposure and HLA in healthy donors. Amplification used 60 Vbeta primers and 13 Jbeta primers. The data were produced by immunoSEQ multiplex PCR, yet TCRdb's version contains in-frame clones alone and is incomplete. The table includes 150,000 to 200,000 clones, about 85% detected once. This clone has a handful of counts. Its antigen is currently unknown. Germline V CDR1 and CDR2: MGHRA, YSYEKL. J lost 1 base, V lost 2 bases, and 8 bases had no gene match. The CDR3 runs to 16 residues. Study conclusions and caveats: In a later analysis, TCR beta V- and J-gene trimming was associated with a missense DCLRE1C variant.

The V and J genes are TRBV4-1 and TRBJ2-7, with TRBD2 matching over 7 bases. The sample consisted of PBMCs. The sequence derives from a boy between 2 and 10 years old in good health and CMV-seronegative. The CDR3 DNA is TGCGCCAGCAGCCAAACTTGGCTAGCGGATTCCTACGAGCAGTACTTC. Its protein product is CASSQTWLADSYEQYF.